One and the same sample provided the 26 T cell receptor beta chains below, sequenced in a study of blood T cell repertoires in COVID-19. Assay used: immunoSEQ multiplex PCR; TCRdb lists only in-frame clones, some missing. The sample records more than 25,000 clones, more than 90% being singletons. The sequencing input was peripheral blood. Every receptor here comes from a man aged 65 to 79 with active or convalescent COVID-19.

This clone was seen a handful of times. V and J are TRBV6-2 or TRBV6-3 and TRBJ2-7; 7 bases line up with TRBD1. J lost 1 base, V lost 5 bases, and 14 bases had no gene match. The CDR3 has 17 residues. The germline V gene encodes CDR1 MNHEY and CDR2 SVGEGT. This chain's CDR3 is CASSRGRGSGRSYEQYV. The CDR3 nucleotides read TGTGCCAGCAGTAGGGGGCGTGGGTCGGGCAGGTCCTACGAGCAGTACGTC.

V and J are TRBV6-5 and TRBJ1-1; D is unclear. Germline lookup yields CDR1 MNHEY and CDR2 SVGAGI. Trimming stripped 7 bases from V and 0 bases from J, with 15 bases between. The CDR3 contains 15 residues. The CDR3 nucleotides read TGTGCCAGCACCTACGACGGAGGGATGAACACTGAAGCTTTCTTT. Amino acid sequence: CASTYDGGMNTEAFF.

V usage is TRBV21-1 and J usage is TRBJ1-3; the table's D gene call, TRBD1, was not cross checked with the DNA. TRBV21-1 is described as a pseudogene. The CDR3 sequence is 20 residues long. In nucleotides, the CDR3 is TGTGCCAGCAGCAAAGTGGGTATTATAGTGACAGGGGCAAGGGGAAACACCATATATTTT. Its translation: CASSKVGIIVTGARGNTIYF.

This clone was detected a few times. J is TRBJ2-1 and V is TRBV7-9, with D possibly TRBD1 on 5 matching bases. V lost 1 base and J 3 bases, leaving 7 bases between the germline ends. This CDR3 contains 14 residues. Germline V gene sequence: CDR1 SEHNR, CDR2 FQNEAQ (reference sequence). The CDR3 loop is CASSLGGFYNEQFF. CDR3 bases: TGTGCCAGCAGCTTAGGGGGCTTCTACAATGAGCAGTTCTTC.

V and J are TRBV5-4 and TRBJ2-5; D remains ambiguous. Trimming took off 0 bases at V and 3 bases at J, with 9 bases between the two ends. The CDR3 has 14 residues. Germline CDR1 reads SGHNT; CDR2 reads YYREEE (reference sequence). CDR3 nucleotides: TGTGCCAGCAGCTTGGGCGGAACCGAAGAGACCCAGTACTTC. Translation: CASSLGGTEETQYF.

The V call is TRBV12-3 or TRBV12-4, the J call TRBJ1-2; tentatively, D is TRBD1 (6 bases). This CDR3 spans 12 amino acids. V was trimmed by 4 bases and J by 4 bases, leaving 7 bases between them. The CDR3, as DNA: TGTGCCAGCAGTTCGACAGGCTATGGCTACACCTTC. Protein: CASSSTGYGYTF.

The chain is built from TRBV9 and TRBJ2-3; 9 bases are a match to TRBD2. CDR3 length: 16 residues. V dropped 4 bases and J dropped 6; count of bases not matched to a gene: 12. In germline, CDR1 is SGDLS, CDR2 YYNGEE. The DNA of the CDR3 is TGTGCCAGCAGCCCATCGGGCGGGGGGGTTCGGGATACGCAGTATTTT. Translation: CASSPSGGGVRDTQYF.

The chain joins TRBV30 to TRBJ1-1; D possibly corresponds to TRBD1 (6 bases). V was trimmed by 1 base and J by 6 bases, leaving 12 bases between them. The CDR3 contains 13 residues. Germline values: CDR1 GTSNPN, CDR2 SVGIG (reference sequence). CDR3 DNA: TGTGCCTGGAGTGATCCCACAGGGCCTGAAGCTTTCTTT. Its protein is CAWSDPTGPEAFF.

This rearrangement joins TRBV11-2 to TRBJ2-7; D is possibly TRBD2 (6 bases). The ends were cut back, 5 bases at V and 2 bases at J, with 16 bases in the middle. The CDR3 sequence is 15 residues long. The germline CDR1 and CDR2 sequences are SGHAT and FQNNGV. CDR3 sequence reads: CASSTRDFETYEQYV. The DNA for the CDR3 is TGTGCCAGCAGCACCCGGGACTTCGAGACCTACGAGCAGTACGTC.

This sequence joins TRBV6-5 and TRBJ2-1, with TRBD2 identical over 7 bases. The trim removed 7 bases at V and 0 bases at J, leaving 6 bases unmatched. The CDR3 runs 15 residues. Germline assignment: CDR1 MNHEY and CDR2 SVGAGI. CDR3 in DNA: TGTGCCAGCACCATGGGGGGGAGCTCCTACAATGAGCAGTTCTTC. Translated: CASTMGGSSYNEQFF.

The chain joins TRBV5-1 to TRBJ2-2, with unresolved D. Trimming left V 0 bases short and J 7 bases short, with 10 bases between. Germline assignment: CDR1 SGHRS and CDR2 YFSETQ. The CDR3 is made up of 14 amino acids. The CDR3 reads CASSLEFGFGELFF. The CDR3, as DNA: TGCGCCAGCAGCTTGGAGTTCGGGTTCGGGGAGCTGTTTTTT.

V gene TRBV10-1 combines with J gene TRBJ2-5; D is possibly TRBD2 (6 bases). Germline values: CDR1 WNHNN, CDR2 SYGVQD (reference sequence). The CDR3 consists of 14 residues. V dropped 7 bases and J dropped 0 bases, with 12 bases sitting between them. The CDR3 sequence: CASTSRGYQETQYF. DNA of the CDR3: TGCGCCAGCACCAGTCGGGGGTACCAAGAGACCCAGTACTTC.

CDR3 sequence (DNA): TGTGCCAGCAGTTACTCGATGGCCAGGGGTAACTATGGCTACACCTTC. This gives the protein CASSYSMARGNYGYTF. This chain joins TRBV6-5 and TRBJ1-2, with D possibly being TRBD1 (6 bases). The CDR3 contains 16 residues. Germline loops: CDR1 MNHEY, CDR2 SVGAGI. V gave up 0 bases and J gave up 1 base, with 12 bases separating them.

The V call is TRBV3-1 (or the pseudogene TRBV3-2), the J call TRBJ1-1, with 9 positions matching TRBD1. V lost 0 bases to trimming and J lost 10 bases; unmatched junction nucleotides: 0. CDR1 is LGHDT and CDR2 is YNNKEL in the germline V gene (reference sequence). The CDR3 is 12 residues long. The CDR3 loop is CASSQETGGAFF. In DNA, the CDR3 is TGTGCCAGCAGCCAAGAGACAGGGGGAGCTTTCTTT.

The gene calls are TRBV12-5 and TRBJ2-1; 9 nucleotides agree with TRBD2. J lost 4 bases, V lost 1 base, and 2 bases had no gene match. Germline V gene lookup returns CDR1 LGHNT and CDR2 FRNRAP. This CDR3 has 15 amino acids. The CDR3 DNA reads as TGTGCTAGTGGTTTGGCGGCGGGGGGGTACAATGAGCAGTTCTTC. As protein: CASGLAAGGYNEQFF. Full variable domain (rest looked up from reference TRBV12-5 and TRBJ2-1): DARVTQTPRHKVTEMGQEVTMRCQPILGHNTVFWYRQTMMQGLELLAYFRNRAPLDDSGMPKDRFSAEMPDATLATLKIQPSEPRDSAVYFCASGLAAGGYNEQFFGPGTRLTVL.

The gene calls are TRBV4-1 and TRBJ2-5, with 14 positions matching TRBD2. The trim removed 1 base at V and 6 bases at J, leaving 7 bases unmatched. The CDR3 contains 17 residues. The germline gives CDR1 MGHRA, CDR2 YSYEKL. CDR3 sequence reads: CASSQGLAGGIQQTQYF. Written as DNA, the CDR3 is TGCGCCAGCAGCCAAGGACTAGCGGGAGGGATACAGCAGACCCAGTACTTC.

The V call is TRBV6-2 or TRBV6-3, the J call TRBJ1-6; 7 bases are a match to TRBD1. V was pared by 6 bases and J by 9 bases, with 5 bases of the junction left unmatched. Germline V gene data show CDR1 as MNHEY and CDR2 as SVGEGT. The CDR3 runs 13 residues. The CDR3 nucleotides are TGTGCCAGCAGCTTTGACAGGGCTTCACCCCTCCACTTT. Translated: CASSFDRASPLHF.

For the CDR3, the DNA is TGTGCCAGCAGTGCCGCCGGGGGCGGGAGAGTTACCCACGAGCAGTACGTC. Protein sequence: CASSAAGGGRVTHEQYV. The V call is TRBV6-1, the J call TRBJ2-7, with D possibly TRBD2 on 7 matching bases. The V gene lost 4 bases and the J gene lost 5 bases, with 24 bases spanning the gap. CDR3 length: 17 residues. CDR1 MNHNS and CDR2 SASEGT come from the germline V gene.

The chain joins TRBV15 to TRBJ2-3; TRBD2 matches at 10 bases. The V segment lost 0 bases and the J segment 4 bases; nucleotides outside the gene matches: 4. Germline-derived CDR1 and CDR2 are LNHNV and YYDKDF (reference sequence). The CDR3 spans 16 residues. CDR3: CATSRDLAGVSDTQYF. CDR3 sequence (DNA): TGTGCCACCAGCAGAGATCTAGCGGGAGTTTCAGATACGCAGTATTTT. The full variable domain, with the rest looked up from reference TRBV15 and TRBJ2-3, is DAMVIQNPRYQVTQFGKPVTLSCSQTLNHNVMYWYQQKSSQAPKLLFHYYDKDFNNEADTPDNFQSRRPNTSFCFLDIRSPGLGDTAMYLCATSRDLAGVSDTQYFGPGTRLTVL.

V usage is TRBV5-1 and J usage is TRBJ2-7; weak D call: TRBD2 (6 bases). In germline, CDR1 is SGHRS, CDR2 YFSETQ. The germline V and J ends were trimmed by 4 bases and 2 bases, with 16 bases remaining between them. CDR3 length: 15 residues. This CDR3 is CASSRGWDQPYEQYV. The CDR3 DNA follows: TGCGCCAGCAGCCGGGGGTGGGACCAACCCTACGAGCAGTACGTC.

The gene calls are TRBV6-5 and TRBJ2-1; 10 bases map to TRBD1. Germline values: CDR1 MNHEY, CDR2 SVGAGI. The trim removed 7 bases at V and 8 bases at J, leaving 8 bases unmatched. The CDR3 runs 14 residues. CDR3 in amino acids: CASIPDRGRYEQFF. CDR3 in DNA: TGTGCCAGCATCCCGGACAGGGGGAGATATGAGCAGTTCTTC.

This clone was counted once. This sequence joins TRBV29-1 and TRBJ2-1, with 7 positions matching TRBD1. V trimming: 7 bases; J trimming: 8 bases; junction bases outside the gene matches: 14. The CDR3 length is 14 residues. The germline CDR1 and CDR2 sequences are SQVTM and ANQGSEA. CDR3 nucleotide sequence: TGCAGCGGGAAGAACAGGGGTTTCGTAGATGAGCAGTTCTTC. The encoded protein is CSGKNRGFVDEQFF.

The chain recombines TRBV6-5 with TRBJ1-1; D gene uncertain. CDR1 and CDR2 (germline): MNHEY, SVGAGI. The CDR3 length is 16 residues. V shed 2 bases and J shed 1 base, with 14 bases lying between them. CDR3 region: CASSYTQFLRNTEAFF. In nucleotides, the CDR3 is TGTGCCAGCAGTTACACCCAATTTTTGAGGAACACTGAAGCTTTCTTT.

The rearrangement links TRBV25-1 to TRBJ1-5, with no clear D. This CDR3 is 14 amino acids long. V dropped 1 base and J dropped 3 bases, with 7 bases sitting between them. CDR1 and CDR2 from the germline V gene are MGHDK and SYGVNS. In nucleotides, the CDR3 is TGTGCCAGCAGTGAATTTGGCCTCAATCAGCCCCAGCATTTT. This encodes CASSEFGLNQPQHF.

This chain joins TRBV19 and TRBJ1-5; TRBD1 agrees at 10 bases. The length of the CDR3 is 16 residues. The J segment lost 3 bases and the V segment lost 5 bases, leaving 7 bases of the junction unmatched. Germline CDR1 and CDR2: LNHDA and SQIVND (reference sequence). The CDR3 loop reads CASSPGTGAINQPQHF. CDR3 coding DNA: TGTGCCAGTAGTCCCGGGACAGGGGCGATCAATCAGCCCCAGCATTTT.

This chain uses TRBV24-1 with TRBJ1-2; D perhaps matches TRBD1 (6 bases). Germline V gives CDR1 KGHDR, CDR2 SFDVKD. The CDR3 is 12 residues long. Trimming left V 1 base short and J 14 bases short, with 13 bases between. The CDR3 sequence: CATSDFDRLLTF. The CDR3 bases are TGTGCCACCAGTGATTTCGACAGGCTATTAACCTTC.